Below, 17 T cell receptor beta chains from the same sample are listed, as sequenced in a study of blood T cell repertoires in COVID-19. TCRdb's copy holds only in-frame clones and misses some; the assay was immunoSEQ multiplex PCR. Of nearly 200,000 clones in the sample, around 85% were seen once. The sequenced material came from peripheral blood. These TCRs come from a man between 60 and 70 years old with COVID-19, enrolled during active disease.

The chain uses TRBV11-2 and TRBJ1-2, with 7 bases that match TRBD1. The V gene's germline CDR1 is SGHAT and CDR2 FQNNGV. The V gene end was trimmed by 2 bases and the J gene end by 9 bases; junction bases not matched to a gene: 9. This CDR3 comprises 14 residues. The CDR3 DNA reads as TGTGCCAGCAGCTTATTCCAAAGGGGGCTGAGCTACACCTTC. Translation: CASSLFQRGLSYTF.

This chain joins TRBV19 and TRBJ2-5; 8 nucleotides agree with TRBD1. The ends lost 10 bases at V and 5 bases at J; junction bases unmatched: 6. This CDR3 has 12 residues. Germline CDR1 is LNHDA and CDR2 is SQIVND (reference sequence). The CDR3 here is CATTDRVETQYF. The CDR3 DNA reads as TGTGCCACCACGGACAGGGTGGAGACCCAGTACTTC.

This clone was counted a few times. The chain carries TRBV6-4 and TRBJ1-6; perhaps TRBD1 as D (6 bases). V was shortened by 5 bases and J by 10 bases, with 18 bases between the two germline ends. Germline loops: CDR1 MRHNA, CDR2 SNTAGT. CDR3 length: 15 residues. The CDR3 bases are TGTGCCAGCAGTACCACAGGGATAGGGGAATCACCCCTCCACTTT. Amino acids: CASSTTGIGESPLHF.

The rearrangement uses TRBV18 and TRBJ1-1; 7 positions agree with TRBD1. Germline values: CDR1 KGHSH, CDR2 LQKENI. The CDR3 is 15 residues long. V lost 4 bases to trimming and J lost 2 bases; unmatched junction nucleotides: 7. CDR3 region: CASSLGTDPNTEAFF. The CDR3 DNA sequence: TGTGCCAGCTCACTCGGGACAGATCCTAACACTGAAGCTTTCTTT.

This rearrangement joins TRBV19 to TRBJ2-4; D unclear. Trimming shortened V by 3 bases and J by 0 bases, and 9 bases separated the two germline ends. Germline CDR1 and CDR2: LNHDA and SQIVND (reference sequence). The CDR3 totals 15 residues. This CDR3 reads CASSIPTVAKNIQYF. CDR3 DNA sequence: TGTGCCAGTAGTATCCCGACTGTAGCCAAAAACATTCAGTACTTC.

The rearrangement uses TRBV19 and TRBJ1-6, with 9 bases matching TRBD1. The V gene's germline CDR1 is LNHDA and CDR2 SQIVND (reference sequence). The CDR3 has 14 amino acids. V was clipped by 10 bases and J by 7 bases; unmatched bases: 8. This chain's CDR3 is CATSSGTGNSPLHF. In nucleotides, the CDR3 is TGTGCCACCTCCTCCGGGACAGGGAATTCACCCCTCCACTTT.

This chain connects TRBV28 to TRBJ1-1; a weak D match, TRBD1 (5 bases). The CDR3 has 14 residues. The germline V gene has CDR1 MDHEN and CDR2 SYDVKM. The germline V and J ends were trimmed by 3 bases and 1 base, with 9 bases remaining between them. The CDR3 loop is CASSFSQGNTEAFF. CDR3 bases: TGTGCCAGCAGTTTTAGTCAGGGGAACACTGAAGCTTTCTTT.

This chain uses TRBV5-4 with TRBJ1-2; TRBD1 is a possible D gene (6 bases). Germline V gene data show CDR1 as SGHNT and CDR2 as YYREEE (reference sequence). The germline V and J ends were trimmed by 4 bases and 8 bases, with 21 bases remaining between them. The CDR3 extends over 15 amino acids. The CDR3 DNA reads as TGTGCCAGCAGCCTGGGGGCTGGAATTGAGGGAGGCTACACCTTC. Its translation is CASSLGAGIEGGYTF.

The V gene is TRBV2, the J gene TRBJ1-5; D remains unclear. The V gene lost 4 bases and the J gene lost 11 bases, with 18 bases spanning the gap. The CDR3 is 14 residues long. Germline values: CDR1 SNHLY, CDR2 FYNNEI. The CDR3 sequence is CASSARVRLTAQHF. The CDR3 region has the DNA TGTGCCAGCAGTGCTAGGGTAAGACTAACAGCCCAGCATTTT.

This chain connects TRBV15 to TRBJ2-1, with 10 bases that match TRBD2. CDR3 length: 14 residues. Per germline, CDR1 LNHNV and CDR2 YYDKDF (reference sequence). V trimming: 4 bases; J trimming: 9 bases; junction bases outside the gene matches: 6. CDR3 coding DNA: TGTGCCACCAGCAACCTAGCGGGAGCGGTTGAGCAGTTCTTC. It codes for CATSNLAGAVEQFF.

This chain uses TRBV6-5 with TRBJ2-7, with TRBD1 identical over 7 bases. CDR3 length: 13 amino acids. In germline, CDR1 is MNHEY, CDR2 SVGAGI. The ends lost 5 bases at V and 2 bases at J; junction bases unmatched: 3. As DNA, the CDR3 is TGTGCCAGCAGTCCGGGACAGCCCTACGAGCAGTACTTC. Translated: CASSPGQPYEQYF.

The chain has TRBV5-5 and TRBJ1-2; weak D call: TRBD1 (5 bases). There are 14 residues in the CDR3. Germline loops: CDR1 SGHKS, CDR2 YYEKEE (reference sequence). V gave up 6 bases and J gave up 7 bases, with 19 bases separating them. In nucleotides, the CDR3 is TGTGCCAGCACCCTGTGGTTCAGGGAGGTTGGCTACACCTTC. It codes for CASTLWFREVGYTF.

The V gene is TRBV5-1, the J gene TRBJ2-1, with 9 nucleotides matching TRBD2. Germline V lookup: CDR1 SGHRS, CDR2 YFSETQ. J lost 3 bases, V lost 0 bases, and 4 bases had no gene match. The CDR3 is 16 residues long. This CDR3 is CASSLGWTSDYNEQFF. The CDR3 coding sequence is TGCGCCAGCAGCTTGGGCTGGACTAGCGACTACAATGAGCAGTTCTTC.

The J gene is TRBJ2-1, the V gene TRBV5-1; TRBD2 agrees at 10 bases. Losses at the gene ends were 0 bases for V and 9 bases for J; bases not matched to a gene: 21. This CDR3 has 20 amino acids. Per the germline V gene, CDR1 is SGHRS and CDR2 is YFSETQ. The CDR3 loop is CASSLASRSSGRREGGEQFF. The CDR3 nucleotides read TGCGCCAGCAGCTTGGCAAGTCGTAGTAGCGGGAGGAGAGAAGGGGGTGAGCAGTTCTTC. Complete variable domain (other parts from reference TRBV5-1 and TRBJ2-1): KAGVTQTPRYLIKTRGQQVTLSCSPISGHRSVSWYQQTPGQGLQFLFEYFSETQRNKGNFPGRFSGRQFSNSRSEMNVSTLELGDSALYLCASSLASRSSGRREGGEQFFGPGTRLTVL.

This clone was counted a single time. The V call is TRBV2, the J call TRBJ1-2; D perhaps matches TRBD1 (5 bases). Germline CDR1 is SNHLY and CDR2 is FYNNEI. V was trimmed by 2 bases and J by 4 bases, leaving 11 bases between them. The CDR3 runs 14 residues. For the CDR3, the DNA is TGTGCCAGCAGTGAAATTCCCCAGGGCTATGGCTACACCTTC. It encodes CASSEIPQGYGYTF. The variable domain in full, completed from reference TRBV2 and TRBJ1-2, reads EPEVTQTPSHQVTQMGQEVILRCVPISNHLYFYWYRQILGQKVEFLVSFYNNEISEKSEIFDDQFSVERPDGSNFTLKIRSTKLEDSAMYFCASSEIPQGYGYTFGSGTRLTVV.

Only a few counts were recorded for this clone. The rearrangement links TRBV12-3 or TRBV12-4 to TRBJ1-3; D perhaps matches TRBD1 (6 bases). The CDR3 contains 12 residues. Trimming cost V 2 bases and J 7 bases, with 6 bases left between them. The CDR3: CASSLRGNTIYF. As DNA, the CDR3 is TGTGCCAGCAGTTTAAGGGGGAACACCATATATTTT.

This chain links TRBV20-1 with TRBJ1-6; unclear D gene. In germline, CDR1 is DFQATT, CDR2 SNEGSKA (reference sequence). V dropped 3 bases and J dropped 7 bases, with 16 bases sitting between them. The CDR3 has 15 residues. DNA for the CDR3: TGCAGTGCTAGTAACCCGGGAGCCCCGAATTCACCCCTCCACTTT. Residues: CSASNPGAPNSPLHF.